These 18 T cell receptor beta chains were all obtained from the same sample, sequenced in a study of blood T cell repertoires in COVID-19. Only in-frame clones appear in the TCRdb table, and some are missing; sequencing was by immunoSEQ multiplex PCR. This sample carries 250,000 or so clones, about 85% of them seen once, and the ten largest clones take 4.2%. Sequencing used peripheral blood. Receptors were obtained from a man between 60 and 75 years old with acute or convalescent COVID-19.

The chain carries TRBV5-5 and TRBJ1-6; TRBD1 matches at 10 bases. The CDR3 runs 16 residues. Germline-derived CDR1 and CDR2 are SGHKS and YYEKEE (reference sequence). The V gene end was trimmed by 3 bases and the J gene end by 8 bases; junction bases not matched to a gene: 8. CDR3 region: CASSSPDRGFYSPLHF. CDR3 coding DNA: TGTGCCAGCAGCTCCCCGGACAGGGGGTTTTATTCACCCCTCCACTTT.

The chain uses TRBV4-3 and TRBJ2-7; D remains unclear. The V gene lost 0 bases and the J gene lost 3 bases, with 6 bases spanning the gap. The germline gives CDR1 LGHNA, CDR2 YSLEER. The CDR3 spans 13 residues. The CDR3 DNA follows: TGCGCCAGCAGCCAAGATCGCAGCTACGAGCAGTACTTC. Protein sequence: CASSQDRSYEQYF.

The genes are TRBV27 and TRBJ1-2; 10 nucleotides agree with TRBD1. The CDR3 is 14 amino acids. CDR1 is MNHEY, CDR2 SMNVEV, per germline (reference sequence). Trimming cost V 6 bases and J 4 bases; bases outside gene matches: 5. The chain's CDR3 is CASRPGQGSYGYTF. The CDR3, as DNA: TGTGCCAGCAGGCCGGGACAGGGGTCCTATGGCTACACCTTC.

The chain employs TRBV19 and TRBJ2-5; the D gene is possibly TRBD2 (5 bases). This CDR3 is built from 15 residues. V was cut by 1 base and J by 4 bases, with 13 bases left in between. CDR1 is LNHDA, CDR2 SQIVND, per germline (reference sequence). The CDR3 nucleotides read TGTGCCAGTAGTATAGCTCCGGGATCCCCAGAGACCCAGTACTTC. This gives the protein CASSIAPGSPETQYF.

The rearrangement uses TRBV11-2 and TRBJ2-7; 7 bases agree with TRBD1. In germline, CDR1 is SGHAT, CDR2 FQNNGV. The V and J ends lost 5 bases and 2 bases, in that order; junction bases with no gene match: 9. The CDR3 has 15 residues. The CDR3 DNA follows: TGTGCCAGCAGCCCCCAGACAGGGCGGGCCTACGAGCAGTACTTC. Translating it yields CASSPQTGRAYEQYF.

The chain joins TRBV6-5 to TRBJ1-6; possibly TRBD1 for D (5 bases). CDR1 MNHEY and CDR2 SVGAGI come from the germline V gene. Trimming cost V 0 bases and J 1 base, with 7 bases left between them. This CDR3 spans 16 amino acids. The CDR3 sequence: CASSYSGASYNSPLHF. The CDR3 DNA follows: TGTGCCAGCAGTTACTCAGGGGCTTCCTATAATTCACCCCTCCACTTT.

CDR3: CATSRGQGDSPLHF. The CDR3, as DNA: TGTGCCACCAGCAGAGGGCAGGGGGATTCACCCCTCCACTTT. The rearrangement uses TRBV15 and TRBJ1-6; 7 bases line up with TRBD1. The CDR3 consists of 14 residues. From germline, CDR1 is LNHNV and CDR2 YYDKDF (reference sequence). The ends lost 1 base at V and 8 bases at J; junction bases unmatched: 2.

This clone was counted a single time. The V and J genes are TRBV27 and TRBJ1-6; a possible D gene is TRBD1 (5 bases). The ends were cut back, 4 bases at V and 10 bases at J, with 14 bases in the middle. The CDR3 extends over 14 amino acids. Germline loops: CDR1 MNHEY, CDR2 SMNVEV (reference sequence). CDR3 coding DNA: TGTGCCAGCAGTTCGGACACATACAGGTCACCCCTCCACTTT. Translated, it gives CASSSDTYRSPLHF.

This sequence joins TRBV24-1 and TRBJ2-3, with TRBD2 as a possible D gene (7 bases). V lost 4 bases to trimming and J lost 6 bases, with 19 bases between them. The CDR3 spans 16 residues. CDR1 and CDR2 from the germline V gene are KGHDR and SFDVKD. CDR3 protein: CATSDRTRGSADTQYF. The CDR3 DNA sequence: TGTGCCACCAGTGACCGGACTAGGGGGTCGGCGGATACGCAGTATTTT.

V usage is TRBV10-2 and J usage is TRBJ2-3, with D maybe TRBD2 (5 bases). Germline CDR1 and CDR2: WSHSY and SAAADI. V dropped 10 bases and J dropped 1 base, with 12 bases sitting between them. The CDR3 is made up of 13 amino acids. Here the CDR3 DNA reads TGCGCCACCCGCGGACTCCGCACAGATACGCAGTATTTT. It yields the protein CATRGLRTDTQYF.

V gene TRBV5-1 combines with J gene TRBJ2-1; D possibly corresponds to TRBD2 (6 bases). The CDR3 length is 15 residues. Germline assignment: CDR1 SGHRS and CDR2 YFSETQ. V was pared by 4 bases and J by 10 bases, with 21 bases between. The CDR3 loop is CASSLGTSSLGEQFF. For the CDR3, the DNA is TGCGCCAGCAGCCTCGGAACTAGCAGCCTCGGGGAGCAGTTCTTC. The full variable domain, in which reference TRBV5-1 and TRBJ2-1 provide the parts outside the CDR3, is KAGVTQTPRYLIKTRGQQVTLSCSPISGHRSVSWYQQTPGQGLQFLFEYFSETQRNKGNFPGRFSGRQFSNSRSEMNVSTLELGDSALYLCASSLGTSSLGEQFFGPGTRLTVL.

The chain joins TRBV27 to TRBJ2-7; tentative D call: TRBD1 (6 bases). The V end was cut by 2 bases, the J end by 5 bases, with 16 bases between. Germline lookup yields CDR1 MNHEY and CDR2 SMNVEV (reference sequence). The CDR3 sequence is 15 residues long. DNA for the CDR3: TGTGCCAGCAGTTTACGCCAACAGGGTGGCAACGAGCAGTACTTC. It codes for CASSLRQQGGNEQYF.

The chain recombines TRBV29-1 with TRBJ2-7; TRBD2 aligns across 9 bases. With V trimmed by 6 bases and J by 2 bases, 11 bases remained unmatched. In germline, CDR1 is SQVTM, CDR2 ANQGSEA. The CDR3 spans 15 residues. CDR3 protein: CSVALRRGGPYEQYF. CDR3 nucleotides: TGCAGCGTCGCACTGCGGCGGGGGGGCCCCTACGAGCAGTACTTC.

The rearrangement links TRBV27 to TRBJ2-5; 8 nucleotides line up with TRBD2. Trimming took 6 bases from V and 7 from J; bases not matched to a gene: 13. CDR3 size: 15 residues. Germline V gene lookup returns CDR1 MNHEY and CDR2 SMNVEV (reference sequence). The CDR3 is CASSRDSGATGTQYF. The DNA for the CDR3 is TGTGCCAGCAGCAGAGATAGCGGGGCAACGGGGACCCAGTACTTC.

This chain joins TRBV6-5 and TRBJ2-7, with D maybe TRBD2 (6 bases). The V end was cut by 6 bases, the J end by 3 bases, with 9 bases between. The CDR3 extends over 12 amino acids. Germline CDR1 and CDR2: MNHEY and SVGAGI. CDR3 DNA: TGTGCCAGCAGGACTAGTCGCTACGAGCAGTACTTC. Its protein is CASRTSRYEQYF.

The V and J genes are TRBV12-5 and TRBJ1-6, with a tentative D call TRBD1 (6 bases). V shed 1 base and J shed 1 base, with 11 bases lying between them. The CDR3 runs 17 residues. CDR1 and CDR2 (germline): LGHNT, FRNRAP. The chain's CDR3 is CASGLGTGFSYNSPLHF. CDR3 bases: TGTGCTAGTGGTTTGGGTACAGGGTTTTCCTATAATTCACCCCTCCACTTT.

This chain uses TRBV5-4 with TRBJ2-2; D perhaps matches TRBD2 (5 bases). Deletions cut 1 base from V and 2 bases from J, with 9 bases between. The CDR3 extends over 15 amino acids. CDR1 SGHNT and CDR2 YYREEE come from the germline V gene (reference sequence). CDR3 nucleotide sequence: TGTGCCAGCAGCTTGCGGGGTTCCAACACCGGGGAGCTGTTTTTT. Its protein is CASSLRGSNTGELFF.

The rearrangement uses TRBV27 and TRBJ2-3, with D perhaps TRBD1 (6 bases). This CDR3 contains 19 residues. Germline assignment: CDR1 MNHEY and CDR2 SMNVEV (reference sequence). V lost 6 bases, J lost 3 bases, and 28 bases lay in between. CDR3 nucleotides: TGTGCCAGCAGGTCATTTCACCCGAACAGGGCTTCAGGGACAGATACGCAGTATTTT. Its translation: CASRSFHPNRASGTDTQYF.